These T cell receptor beta chains were read from a single sample in a study of regulatory T cells in long-lasting Graves disease. TCRdb re-derived calls from the multiplex PCR reads in MiXCR, one entry per CDR3 protein. The profile shows approximately 470,000 distinct CDR3 sequences, roughly 15% of them singletons. These data were likewise used in another study, on T cells in Graves' hyperthyroidism and ophthalmopathy.

Specimen: peripheral blood mononuclear cells (PBMCs), collected at new diagnosis, from a patient treated with antithyroid drugs. Receptors originate from a man aged 40-49 years with Graves disease. Both conserved end residues are trimmed from each CDR3. D genes are given only for firm matches. A clone size is listed for some rows: how often the clone was seen (once, few, many), or a class if it is expanded.

j_call d_call v_call clone_size cdr3_aa
TRBJ2-6 - TRBV5-1 - ASSFRDNSGANVLT
TRBJ1-1 - TRBV24-1 - AVGGGRLNTEAF
TRBJ2-5 - TRBV5-1 - ASSKGWDRETQY
TRBJ1-1 - TRBV11-2 many ASSLDFIQGRFPEAF
TRBJ2-5 - TRBV6-9 many ASSCPACAQY
TRBJ1-5 TRBD1 TRBV18 - TSSLGQEISQPQH
TRBJ2-7 - TRBV30 - AWSSRAGGEQY
TRBJ1-2 - TRBV30 many AWSRGRDTNYGYT
TRBJ2-1 TRBD2 TRBV27 many ASSLLASGNEQF
TRBJ2-1 TRBD1 TRBV28 many ASSLRGQWVGNEQF
TRBJ2-3 TRBD1 TRBV29-1 - SVEDPSRTGSSTDTQY
TRBJ2-4 - TRBV7-9 few ASSPPGQWGRNIQY
TRBJ2-3 TRBD1 TRBV11-2 many ASSTRTGPPTDTQY
TRBJ2-2 - TRBV5-1 few ASSSWGNTGELF
TRBJ1-1 - TRBV11-2 many ASSISPNTEAF
TRBJ2-7 - TRBV12-3/TRBV12-4 many ASSFTQGHTTVYEQY
TRBJ1-1 - TRBV12-3/TRBV12-4 once ASSLTAQGLAF
TRBJ2-5 - TRBV5-1 many ASSLVGRGPQETQY
TRBJ2-1 - TRBV12-3/TRBV12-4 many ASSPGRQRDNEQF
TRBJ1-6 TRBD1 TRBV7-9 many ASSVPQGAPGNSPLH
TRBJ1-1 - TRBV5-1 many ASSLRDPNTEAF
TRBJ2-1 TRBD1 TRBV19 - ASSATGDRQF
TRBJ1-2 - TRBV29-1 few SVRDRNYGYT
TRBJ1-1 - TRBV3-1 many ASSQEGRRENTEAF
TRBJ1-6 - TRBV9 - ASSVGPRPSDNSPLH
TRBJ2-7 TRBD2 TRBV7-9 many ASSSGLAGEF
TRBJ2-1 - TRBV27 few ASSWDWSSYNEQF
TRBJ2-5 TRBD1 TRBV7-2 many ASSTRQGPETQY
TRBJ1-4 - TRBV6-1 many ASRTTQLGEKLF
TRBJ2-3 - TRBV9 many ASSVGGISTDTQY
TRBJ1-6 - TRBV27 - ASSARGASPLH
TRBJ1-5 - TRBV3-1 many ASSQQGISNQPQH
TRBJ2-3 - TRBV27 - ASSLSRIRVGLTDTQY
TRBJ2-1 TRBD2 TRBV7-8 few ASSLSSGLYNEQF
TRBJ1-6 TRBD1 TRBV27 few ASSSDRGTSPLH
TRBJ1-1 - TRBV20-1 few SASGNTEAF
TRBJ2-5 TRBD1 TRBV5-8 many ASSLDRGRYQETQY
TRBJ1-2 TRBD1 TRBV20-1 many SARGDREYYGYT
TRBJ2-3 - TRBV7-9 many ASSQAGGLTDTQY
TRBJ2-1 - TRBV9 many ASARTSEQF
TRBJ2-7 TRBD2 TRBV7-9 many ASSLKSGISYEQY
TRBJ2-7 - TRBV14 few ASSQEPFRQY
TRBJ1-2 - TRBV15 few ATSRGGTDSMGYT
TRBJ2-1 - TRBV6-2/TRBV6-3 many ASREQAGNFNGEQF
TRBJ2-7 - TRBV7-3 many ASSTQQY
TRBJ1-5 - TRBV6-1 - ASSEAGFQPQH
TRBJ1-2 - TRBV20-1 many SATDNHYGYT
TRBJ2-3 - TRBV7-9 - ASRKTRLSENTQY
TRBJ2-1 TRBD1 TRBV6-5 - ASSFRDRELEAVNNEQF
TRBJ1-1 - TRBV6-5 many ASSYTGLVTEAF
TRBJ1-4 TRBD1 TRBV28 many ASSEPTGGREKLF
TRBJ2-2 - TRBV20-1 many SARASSSDTTGELF
TRBJ1-2 - TRBV30 many AWGTGGYT
TRBJ2-1 TRBD2 TRBV7-2 - ASSSSFGLAGDNEQF
TRBJ1-1 TRBD1 TRBV15 many ATSTGQGATNTEAF
TRBJ2-1 TRBD2 TRBV3-1 - ASSLRQGRGNEQF
TRBJ2-1 TRBD2 TRBV12-3/TRBV12-4 many ASSFLAGGNYNEQF
TRBJ2-7 - TRBV2 many ASSEDYEQY
TRBJ1-1 TRBD1 TRBV28 - ASSSQGAWAF